The 30 T cell receptor beta chains below come from one sample, sequenced in a study of blood T cells in healthy people across ages. For the second PCR, which ran for about 7 to 12 cycles, a sample-barcoded 5' primer and a J-beta primer mix were used. TCRdb redid the calling of the 5' RACE reads with MiXCR, one entry per CDR3 protein. The sample lists about 640,000 distinct CDR3 sequences; approximately 30% were seen once. Sequences were obtained from blood. The receptors originated from a woman older than 75 in good health.

The table lists this clonotype with a few counts. V usage is TRBV2 and J usage is TRBJ1-2, with a weak D call TRBD1 (5 bases). V lost 5 bases, J lost 5 bases, and 30 bases lay in between. The CDR3 consists of 19 residues. Germline CDR1 SNHLY, CDR2 FYNNEI. In nucleotides, the CDR3 is TGTGCCAGCAGTAGGCAGGTTCGGACGTGGACAACCGAGAGGTATGGCTACACCTTC. This gives the protein CASSRQVRTWTTERYGYTF.

To note about this clonotype: This sequence may be a read error, since a much larger clone differs from it by one base. The chain employs TRBV2 and TRBJ2-1; TRBD2 is a possible D gene (6 bases). The V and J ends lost 3 bases and 13 bases respectively, with 25 bases between them. The CDR3 loop spans 16 amino acids. CDR1 is SNHLY, CDR2 FYNNEI, per germline. The CDR3 DNA reads as TGTGCCAGCAGTGAGTTGTTCCGTCTCGGGAGAGAGACCCAGTTCTTC. Translated: CASSELFRLGRETQFF.

CDR3 amino acids: CASSIRGRANTEAFF. Here the CDR3 DNA reads TGTGCCAGTAGTATAAGGGGCAGGGCGAACACTGAAGCTTTCTTT. This chain connects TRBV19 to TRBJ1-1; D is perhaps TRBD1 (5 bases). The CDR3 contains 15 residues. CDR1 and CDR2 from the germline V gene are LNHDA and SQIVND (reference sequence). V lost 2 bases, J lost 1 base, and 11 bases lay in between.

This sequence joins TRBV6-6 and TRBJ2-7, with D possibly called TRBD1 or TRBD2 (6 bases each). The last part of the DNA fits TRBJ2-5 better; the J call may be wrong. The germline CDR1 and CDR2 sequences are MNHNY and SVGAGI (reference sequence). CDR3 length: 15 residues. CDR3 protein: CASTLQGRGQETQYF. The DNA for the CDR3 is TGTGCCAGCACATTACAGGGACGGGGGCAAGAGACCCAGTACTTC.

This clonotype came up a few times. The gene calls are TRBV18 and TRBJ1-2, with a tentative D call TRBD1 (6 bases). Trimming stripped 0 bases from V and 4 bases from J, with 12 bases between. The germline gives CDR1 KGHSH, CDR2 LQKENI. The CDR3 totals 15 residues. The CDR3 nucleotides are TGTGCCAGCTCACCACCTAGACAGGCGATCTATGGCTACACCTTC. It codes for CASSPPRQAIYGYTF.

This clonotype occurred a few times. The V and J genes are TRBV15 and TRBJ2-7, with 7 bases that match TRBD2. This CDR3 is 16 amino acids long. V dropped 5 bases and J dropped 7; count of bases not matched to a gene: 17. Germline assignment: CDR1 LNHNV and CDR2 YYDKDF (reference sequence). The CDR3 nucleotides are TGTGCCACCAGCCCAAAGTGGGGACTACAATACAATGAGCAGTACTTC. This translates into CATSPKWGLQYNEQYF.

In its sample, this clonotype was seen once. The chain is built from TRBV7-2 and TRBJ1-2; D possibly corresponds to TRBD1 (6 bases). This CDR3 region has 15 residues. V lost 4 bases and J lost 2, with 14 bases in between. Per the germline V gene, CDR1 is SGHTA and CDR2 is FQGNSA. In DNA, the CDR3 is TGTGCCAGCAGCTCATGGGACACGGGCAACTATGGCTACACCTTC. This codes for CASSSWDTGNYGYTF.

This chain links TRBV12-3 or TRBV12-4 with TRBJ2-5; TRBD2 matches 10 bases. CDR3 length: 16 amino acids. V was pared by 3 bases and J by 4 bases, with 8 bases of the junction left unmatched. CDR3 in DNA: TGTGCCAGCAGTTTCCTGGGACTAGCGTACCGAGAGACCCAGTACTTC. This encodes CASSFLGLAYRETQYF.

This clonotype occurred many times. This chain connects TRBV20-1 to TRBJ2-3; D is uncertain. CDR1 DFQATT and CDR2 SNEGSKA come from the germline V gene (reference sequence). This CDR3 region has 14 residues. V lost 4 bases, J lost 2 bases, and 13 bases lay in between. The CDR3 spells CSANALTTTDTQYF. DNA of the CDR3: TGCAGTGCTAACGCTCTAACAACCACAGATACGCAGTATTTT.

A word on this clonotype: A much larger clone sits a single nucleotide away, making a read error possible. V and J are TRBV11-2 and TRBJ1-1; 7 positions agree with TRBD1. The V segment lost 4 bases and the J segment 0 bases; nucleotides outside the gene matches: 5. Germline-derived CDR1 and CDR2 are SGHAT and FQNNGV. The CDR3 loop spans 15 amino acids. CDR3 loop: CASSSSGTVNTEAFF. CDR3 nucleotide sequence: TGTGCCAGCAGCTCCTCCGGGACAGTGAACACTGAAGCTTTCTTT.

The sample holds one count of this clonotype. This could be a read error, since a much larger clone is one nucleotide away. The chain carries TRBV11-3 and TRBJ2-3; D gene ambiguous. The CDR3 is made up of 13 amino acids. Germline V gene sequence: CDR1 SGHNT, CDR2 YENEEA. V lost 5 bases and J lost 6, with 12 bases in between. CDR3 protein: CASSLDEGDTQYF. For the CDR3, the DNA is TGTGCCAGCAGCCTTGACGAAGGGGATACGCAGTATTTT. Using reference TRBV11-3 and TRBJ2-3 for the parts outside the CDR3, the full variable domain is EAGVVQSPRYKIIEKKQPVAFWCNPISGHNTLYWYLQNLGQGPELLIRYENEEAVDDSQLPKDRFSAERLKGVDSTLKIQPAELGDSAVYLCASSLDEGDTQYFGPGTRLTVL.

This clonotype was picked up one time. The rearrangement uses TRBV30 and TRBJ1-4; 8 bases line up with TRBD1. Per the germline V gene, CDR1 is GTSNPN and CDR2 is SVGIG (reference sequence). V shed 5 bases, J shed 2 bases, and the junction held 13 bases outside the gene matches. CDR3 length equals 17 residues. The CDR3 region is CAWAAGGQGSTNEKLFF. The CDR3 bases are TGTGCCTGGGCGGCAGGGGGCCAAGGGTCTACTAATGAAAAACTGTTTTTT.

This clonotype was picked up many times. CDR3 sequence: CASSLVGGHEQYF. The CDR3 DNA reads TGCGCCAGCAGCTTGGTGGGGGGCCACGAGCAGTACTTC. V usage is TRBV5-1 and J usage is TRBJ2-7; D could derive from TRBD1 or TRBD2 (6 bases each). Germline CDR1 is SGHRS and CDR2 is YFSETQ. Deletions cut 0 bases from V and 5 bases from J, with 9 bases between. The CDR3 totals 13 residues. The full variable domain, its missing parts supplied by reference TRBV5-1 and TRBJ2-7, is KAGVTQTPRYLIKTRGQQVTLSCSPISGHRSVSWYQQTPGQGLQFLFEYFSETQRNKGNFPGRFSGRQFSNSRSEMNVSTLELGDSALYLCASSLVGGHEQYFGPGTRLTVT.

This clonotype was recorded a few times. V is TRBV28 and J is TRBJ2-1; 10 bases match TRBD2. CDR3 size: 16 residues. Germline loops: CDR1 MDHEN, CDR2 SYDVKM. V gave up 3 bases and J gave up 7 bases; unmatched junction bases: 9. The CDR3 here is CASSFQTSGSRNEQFF. DNA of the CDR3: TGTGCCAGCAGTTTTCAGACTAGCGGGTCGAGAAATGAGCAGTTCTTC.

This clonotype was seen repeatedly, ten times or more. This chain joins TRBV7-2 and TRBJ2-7; TRBD1 is a possible D gene (7 bases). Trimming stripped 5 bases from V and 4 bases from J, with 12 bases between. Germline V gives CDR1 SGHTA, CDR2 FQGNSA. The CDR3 runs to 13 residues. The CDR3 sequence is CASSHSGGYEQYF. For the CDR3, the DNA is TGTGCCAGCAGCCACTCAGGGGGGTACGAGCAGTACTTC.

This CDR3 is CASSNRGFAYNEQYF. CDR3 nucleotide sequence: TGTGCCAGCAGTAATCGGGGGTTTGCCTACAATGAGCAGTACTTC. The chain recombines TRBV12-3 or TRBV12-4 with TRBJ2-7, with D possibly being TRBD2 (6 bases). The V gene lost 5 bases and the J gene lost 7 bases, with 21 bases spanning the gap. The CDR3 is 15 residues long.

With regard to this clonotype: A clone one base away is much larger, so this may be a read error. V gene TRBV20-1 combines with J gene TRBJ1-3, with 7 nucleotides matching TRBD1. CDR3 length: 14 residues. CDR1 DFQATT and CDR2 SNEGSKA come from the germline V gene (reference sequence). V lost 3 bases, J lost 0 bases, and 2 bases stayed unmatched. In DNA form, the CDR3 reads TGCAGTGCTAGCCGGGACAGCTCTGGAAACACCATATATTTT. This gives the protein CSASRDSSGNTIYF.

With regard to this clonotype: A much larger clone is a single base away; this may be a read error. The DNA for the CDR3 is TGTACCAGCAGGGGAGACGGCTATGGCTACACCTTC. Translating gives CTSRGDGYGYTF. The chain joins TRBV25-1 to TRBJ1-2; D is perhaps TRBD1 (6 bases). Germline CDR1 and CDR2: MGHDK and SYGVNS. The CDR3 length is 12 residues.

A word on this clonotype: At one boundary the junction diverges from the germline segment, which might be a read error. The chain links TRBV7-9 to TRBJ2-1, with unresolved D. From germline, CDR1 is SEHNR and CDR2 FQNEAQ (reference sequence). This CDR3 has 15 residues. CDR3 nucleotides: TGCGCCAGCAGCTTACGATTGGGGTCCCAGGAGACCCAGTTCTTC. Encoded protein: CASSLRLGSQETQFF. Drawing the rest from reference TRBV7-9 and TRBJ2-1, the complete variable domain is DTGVSQNPRHKITKRGQNVTFRCDPISEHNRLYWYRQTLGQGPEFLTYFQNEAQLEKSRLLSDRFSAERPKGSFSTLEIQRTEQGDSAMYLCASSLRLGSQETQFFGPGTRLTVL.

This clonotype was counted a single time. The chain joins TRBV20-1 to TRBJ2-1; no firm D call. The V end was cut by 3 bases, the J end by 7 bases, with 4 bases between. Germline assignment: CDR1 DFQATT and CDR2 SNEGSKA (reference sequence). There are 10 residues in the CDR3. The CDR3 nucleotides read TGCAGTGCTAGCGCTAATGAGCAGTTCTTC. This encodes CSASANEQFF.

In regard to this clonotype: Since a much larger clone is just one base distant, this may be a read error. The chain has TRBV28 and TRBJ2-4; D is perhaps TRBD2 (6 bases). Judging by the DNA end, TRBJ2-5 fits better; the J call may be wrong. Germline V gene data show CDR1 as MDHEN and CDR2 as SYDVKM. The CDR3 runs to 15 residues. In DNA form, the CDR3 reads TGTGCCAGCAGTGTAGGCGGGACGGTCCAAGAGACCCAGTACTTC. Translated, it gives CASSVGGTVQETQYF.

This clonotype has only a few counts. The chain combines TRBV11-2 with TRBJ1-2, with no clear D. Germline CDR1 reads SGHAT; CDR2 reads FQNNGV. This CDR3 is built from 16 residues. The V gene lost 0 bases and the J gene lost 0 bases, with 11 bases spanning the gap. The CDR3 spells CASSLDWAATNYGYTF. For the CDR3, the DNA is TGTGCCAGCAGCTTAGATTGGGCGGCTACTAACTATGGCTACACCTTC.

This clonotype was seen many times. J is TRBJ2-1 and V is TRBV24-1, with 12 bases identical to TRBD1. With 2 bases clipped from V and 7 bases from J, the junction kept 5 bases outside the gene matches. Germline V CDR1 and CDR2: KGHDR, SFDVKD. This CDR3 has 16 amino acids. CDR3 in amino acids: CATSDWGTGGENEQFF. In DNA, the CDR3 is TGTGCCACCAGTGATTGGGGGACAGGGGGCGAGAATGAGCAGTTCTTC.

This clonotype was seen a handful of times. Possible read error: a much larger clone is one base away. The chain links TRBV4-3 to TRBJ2-5; 8 positions match TRBD1. This CDR3 comprises 16 residues. The germline V gene encodes CDR1 LGHNA and CDR2 YSLEER. V shed 0 bases and J 11 bases; nucleotides not matched to a gene: 14. The CDR3: CASSQDLAGGGHEQYF. The CDR3, as DNA: TGCGCCAGCAGCCAAGATCTCGCAGGGGGCGGACATGAGCAGTACTTC.

This clonotype was seen at least ten times. The chain carries TRBV9 and TRBJ2-5, with 8 bases that match TRBD1. J lost 4 bases, V lost 3 bases, and 8 bases had no gene match. The length of the CDR3 is 15 residues. Germline values: CDR1 SGDLS, CDR2 YYNGEE. CDR3 residues: CASSAGSGGLETQYF. Written as DNA, the CDR3 is TGTGCCAGCAGCGCCGGTTCAGGGGGCCTAGAGACCCAGTACTTC.

This clonotype was seen at least ten times. The chain recombines TRBV25-1 with TRBJ2-3; 10 nucleotides align to TRBD1. V gave up 3 bases and J gave up 3 bases; unmatched junction bases: 9. Germline V gene data show CDR1 as MGHDK and CDR2 as SYGVNS. This CDR3 region has 17 residues. DNA for the CDR3: TGTGCCAGCAGTGATCTAATCCGGGACAGGGGAACAGATACGCAGTATTTT. Translating it yields CASSDLIRDRGTDTQYF.

This clonotype was counted ten times or more. The CDR3 DNA follows: TGTGCCAGCACGCCTAGGGCTAGCGGGGGGGCATCGCGGTTTGAGCAGTTCTTC. Protein product: CASTPRASGGASRFEQFF. V is TRBV11-2 and J is TRBJ2-1; 12 bases are a match to TRBD2. Germline assignment: CDR1 SGHAT and CDR2 FQNNGV. This CDR3 has 18 amino acids. The J segment lost 9 bases and the V segment lost 7 bases, leaving 19 bases of the junction unmatched.

This clonotype was detected ten times or more. V and J are TRBV4-3 and TRBJ2-5; the D is unclear. This CDR3 spans 14 amino acids. Germline CDR1 reads LGHNA; CDR2 reads YSLEER. V was trimmed by 0 bases and J by 3 bases, leaving 8 bases between them. The CDR3 spells CASSQETGKETQYF. DNA of the CDR3: TGCGCCAGCAGCCAAGAGACTGGAAAAGAGACCCAGTACTTC.

The V call is TRBV3-1, the J call TRBJ1-4; D remains unclear. The V end was cut by 1 base, the J end by 7 bases, with 13 bases between. The CDR3 covers 15 residues. Germline CDR1 is LGHDT and CDR2 is YNNKEL (reference sequence). The CDR3 region is CASSQGSERSEKLFF. In nucleotides, the CDR3 is TGTGCCAGCAGCCAAGGATCAGAGAGGTCTGAAAAACTGTTTTTT.

The chain employs TRBV5-6 and TRBJ1-5; weak D call: TRBD1 (5 bases). Looked up from germline, CDR1 is SGHDT and CDR2 is YYEEEE. The CDR3 consists of 16 residues. With 4 bases removed from V and 0 bases from J, the gap between germline ends came to 14 bases. The CDR3 region has the DNA TGTGCCAGCAGCCCGGGGGGGATCTTTAGCAATCAGCCCCAGCATTTT. It specifies CASSPGGIFSNQPQHF.